This T cell receptor beta chain is from a study of cytomegalovirus exposure and HLA in healthy donors. A remark on this clone: What it recognizes is unknown.

PCR employed 60 Vbeta and 13 Jbeta primers. Data came from immunoSEQ multiplex PCR; TCRdb stores just in-frame clones and leaves some out. The table lists roughly 120,000 clones, with 1% in the top ten. Study-level points and caveats: Reported findings show TCR beta sequences accurately forecast HLA-A and HLA-B alleles in most subjects. Later examination showed HLA-associated TCR beta chains had greater clonal expansion than equally common others.

Germline assignment: CDR1 MGHDK and CDR2 SYGVNS. CDR3 size: 14 residues. This receptor was obtained from a man younger than 30 in good health and CMV-seronegative. What was sequenced was PBMCs. The chain is built from TRBV25-1 and TRBJ1-3; TRBD2 might be the D (5 bases). The J call may be mistaken, given a closer DNA end match to TRBJ2-2. The CDR3 loop reads CASSETGGTGELFF. In nucleotides, the CDR3 is TGTGCCAGCAGTGAGACGGGCGGGACCGGGGAGCTGTTTTTT.